This T cell receptor (beta chain) was sequenced during a study of T cell changes during pregnancy in multiple sclerosis. CDR3 length: 18 amino acids. The V gene's germline CDR1 is SGHNT and CDR2 YYREEE (reference sequence). V dropped 4 bases and J dropped 0; count of bases not matched to a gene: 10. The table came from immunoSEQ multiplex PCR; TCRdb's copy has only in-frame clones and leaves some out. The profile shows about 38,000 clones, 70% to 90% of them singletons. The sequence came from a female donor with multiple sclerosis, enrolled in a pregnancy study. Here the sequenced sample was CD4+ T cells from peripheral blood mononuclear cells, taken before pregnancy. This chain uses TRBV5-4 with TRBJ1-3; 10 nucleotides match TRBD1. Here the CDR3 DNA reads TGTGCCAGCAGCCTCGCGACAGGGGGCCTCAGCTCTGGAAACACCATATATTTT. This translates into CASSLATGGLSSGNTIYF.